This T cell receptor (beta chain) was identified during a study of T cell clusters in autoimmune cytopenias (dated by TCRdb to the late 2010s). Broadly, across the study: Healthy donor controls had a mean age of roughly 50 years and a median age of approximately 62 years, with about half of the roughly 40 female. Repertoires from autoimmune hepatitis patients were compared with those of over 20 healthy donors matched for age and sex. For primary cytopenia the controls were 25 to 30 age-matched healthy donors, whereas for secondary cytopenia the controls were approximately 15 age-matched CLL patients. The study aimed to test whether autoimmune cytopenia patients carry a disease-specific immune repertoire signature usable as a blood-based biomarker. TRB sequencing reached a median depth of approximately 53,000 reads per sample and yielded a median of 2,350 distinct TRB clonotypes per sample. Alongside healthy, CLL and autoimmune hepatitis controls, autoimmune cytopenia patients had their peripheral blood TRB and IGH repertoires sequenced at active disease and again during treatment follow-up. The research as a whole found: The cluster-lack signature was not seen for secondary cytopenia versus CLL, apparently masked by the dominant lymphoma-associated repertoire. The TRB repertoire shifts, including less even repertoires in secondary cytopenia and CLL, mostly reflected lymphoma bias and not autoimmunity. Healthy donors had almost three times as many exclusive TRB clusters as active autoimmune hepatitis patients, a finding consistent with an autoimmunity-wide signature. The T cell clusters were defined only in silico, and the functional role of the clusters still needed to be validated experimentally. A lack of physiological T cell clusters in primary autoimmune cytopenia patients was suggested by GLIPH, as 51 clusters were found to be exclusive to healthy donors versus 15 to 20 exclusive to patients.

In regard to this clonotype: Its antigen is still unknown.

Multiplex PCR with a touch-down protocol amplified TRB rearrangements, with the TRB-A and TRB-B primer pools combined in a single tube. Two consecutive PCR reactions with Phusion HS II polymerase added Illumina adapters and sample indices to the amplicons. Amplicons were gel-purified with the NucleoSpin Gel and PCR Clean-up kit, then quantified by Qubit and quality-checked on an Agilent 2100 Bioanalyzer. Sequencing of the libraries was done on an Illumina MiSeq with paired-end, single-indexed, 600-cycle runs. The original pipeline was this. Alignment and assembly of TRB reads were performed with MiXCR version 2.1.12 and the default MiXCR reference library. A clone was defined by each unique CDR3 nucleotide sequence, and the analysis included only productive sequences supported by at least two reads. Repertoire diversity was assessed with alpha-parameterized diversity profiles (alpha 0 to 5), including the Shannon (alpha 1) and Simpson (alpha 2) indices, which were computed with an R script. Combinatorial TRB VJ usage was calculated with the tcR package and was compared between cohorts by principal component analysis performed with ade4. Using GLIPH, TCRbeta CDR3s were clustered on pairs of cohorts matched for age and read depth, and a Wilcoxon test was used to compare cluster frequencies. One entry per CDR3 protein sequence results from the TCRdb reprocessing of the reads, with DNA left out. The V and J calls were determined by TCRdb, not by the authors. The table held for this sample gives thousands of distinct CDR3 sequences. The ten biggest clones cover about two fifths of the sample.

Each sample's TRB amplification started from 250 ng of peripheral blood genomic DNA, which corresponds to roughly 38,000 genome equivalents. Separately, the same data were catalogued under a study of T cell repertoires in aging, cancer and after chemotherapy. The second study reports: Donors spanned six age groups from 30 or younger to 70 or older, with at least three individuals per group. Control TCR repertoires from healthy donors were recorded over several months to years, and clear clonal overlap was observed across re-sampling. In total, the full dataset held about 9 million TCR reads. Compared with age-matched healthy donors, untreated patients with hematological or solid cancers had significantly lower TCR diversity and higher clonality in blood. In healthy donors, the decline in TCR diversity with age was mainly explained by loss of richness, whereas in cancer patients loss of evenness was also found to contribute. Median generation probability increased over the chemotherapy interval in both cancer cohorts, suggesting repertoire reconstitution through rebound thymic output. It was noted by the authors that conclusions about immunological memory after chemotherapy cannot be drawn from the repertoire data. Peripheral blood TCR beta repertoires from healthy donors and cancer patients were profiled to examine immunoaging and T cell reconstitution after chemotherapy. A cohort of 220 or so cancer patients (around 94 with hematological and around 130 with solid cancers) was assembled, and fewer than 100 healthy donors were included as a reference group. Processing of the TRB sequences was carried out with MiXCR versions 2.12 and 3.0.5. Repertoire metrics included Shannon diversity, evenness, clonality (one minus evenness), and alpha-parameterized diversity profiles from alpha 0 to 5. The IGoR algorithm was used to calculate generation probabilities for clones in the paired samples taken before and after chemotherapy.

Sequenced sample: peripheral blood. The receptor's source is a human donor in good health.

The CDR3 has the sequence CASSPSTGPRSGANVLTF. Recombination connected TRBV18 to TRBJ2-6. Reading from cysteine to phenylalanine, the CDR3 counts 18 amino acids. No coding sequence is recorded. From the germline V gene, CDR1 is KGHSH and CDR2 is LQKENI.